This T cell receptor beta chain was captured in a study of vaccination and CD4 T cells after COVID-19. At the level of the study: Nasal swab PCR showed SARS-CoV-2 in convalescent patients, under 10 with mild and one with severe disease.

A word on this clonotype: The antigen is undetermined.

The Oncomine TCR Beta short-read assay sequenced DNA from cultured CD4+ T cells. TCRdb itself ran the PCR reads through MiXCR, one entry per CDR3 protein. The data show some 20,000 distinct CDR3 sequences, 60% seen once. Treatment meaning: roughly nine-day PBMC culture with coronavirus spike peptide pools or control peptides (ViraFEST assay). Once peptide pools had expanded antigen-specific T cells, ViraFEST sequenced TCRs. Germline values: CDR1 SGHTA, CDR2 FQGNSA. The CDR3 contains 15 residues. V lost 5 bases and J 0 bases, leaving 11 bases between the germline ends. V usage is TRBV7-2 and J usage is TRBJ1-3; D remains ambiguous. The specimen comprised CD4+ T cells from blood, cultured in vitro, sampled after SARS-CoV-2 vaccination. This TCR was sampled from a human donor who had recovered from COVID-19. Here the CDR3 reads CASSRRTDSGNTIYF. In DNA, the CDR3 is TGTGCCAGCAGCCGCCGGACGGACTCTGGAAACACCATATATTTT.